Here is one T cell receptor beta chain with its context. The target antigen is unknown. Stable Graves' hyperthyroidism denoted no ophthalmopathy progression over 18 months. The entry originates in a study of T cells in Graves' hyperthyroidism and ophthalmopathy. About the study: Pretreatment peripheral blood was obtained at initial diagnosis. Notes on the study in general: Model predictions of ophthalmopathy came a median approximately 6.5 months before onset. Stable hyperthyroidism was told apart from ophthalmopathy by a model built on 13 V-J features.

V was pared by 6 bases and J by 6 bases, with 21 bases between. Germline V gene sequence: CDR1 DFQATT, CDR2 SNEGSKA (reference sequence). The CDR3 extends over 15 amino acids. Template material for amplifying TCR beta CDR3 regions consisted of RNA transcripts. HTBI primers were used for first-round RT-PCR of the TCR CDR3. Via MiXCR, TCRdb re-called the multiplex PCR reads, giving one row per CDR3 protein. The sample contains 300,000 to 450,000 distinct CDR3 sequences, approximately 25% of which appear only once. The sample taken for sequencing was blood. The TCR originated in a man aged 45-60 years with Graves' hyperthyroidism. The chain couples TRBV20-1 to TRBJ2-1; weak D call: TRBD2 (5 bases). The CDR3 spells CSALSSSKGTNEQFF. The CDR3 coding sequence is TGCAGTGCCCTATCTAGCTCCAAGGGAACCAATGAGCAGTTCTTC.